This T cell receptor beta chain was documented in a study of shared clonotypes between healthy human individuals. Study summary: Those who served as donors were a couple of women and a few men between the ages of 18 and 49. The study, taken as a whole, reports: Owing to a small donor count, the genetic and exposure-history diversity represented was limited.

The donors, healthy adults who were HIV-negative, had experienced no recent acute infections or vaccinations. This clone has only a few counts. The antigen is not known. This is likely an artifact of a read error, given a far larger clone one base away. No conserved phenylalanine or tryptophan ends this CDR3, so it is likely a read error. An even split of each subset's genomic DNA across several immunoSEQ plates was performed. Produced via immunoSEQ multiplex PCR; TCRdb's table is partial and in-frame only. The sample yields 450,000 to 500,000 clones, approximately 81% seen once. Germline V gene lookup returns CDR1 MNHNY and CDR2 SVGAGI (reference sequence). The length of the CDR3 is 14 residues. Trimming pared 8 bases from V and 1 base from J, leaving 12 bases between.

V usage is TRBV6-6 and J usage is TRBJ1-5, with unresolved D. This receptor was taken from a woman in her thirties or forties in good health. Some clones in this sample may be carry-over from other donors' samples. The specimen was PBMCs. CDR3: CASVGALSNQPQHL. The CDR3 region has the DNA TGTGCCAGCGTCGGCGCCTTGAGCAATCAGCCCCAGCATCTT.